The rows below give T cell receptor beta chains drawn from one sample of a study of blood T cell repertoires in COVID-19. TCRdb's table, derived via immunoSEQ multiplex PCR, lists solely in-frame clones and lacks some. The data show about 50,000 clones, around 88% seen once. The sequenced sample was peripheral blood. The source is a human donor in a cohort sampled during active COVID-19. Both conserved end residues are part of each CDR3. D genes are given only for firm matches. Size is omitted from some rows. Given values are once, few, many or a class for expanded clones.

TRBV6-5	NA	NA	TRBJ1-1	CASSSAGLSTEAFF	TGTGCCAGCAGTTCCGCAGGGTTAAGCACTGAAGCTTTCTTT
TRBV6-4	TRBD2	NA	TRBJ2-2	CASSVYGGENTGELFF	TGTGCCAGCAGTGTGTACGGGGGGGAGAACACCGGGGAGCTGTTTTTT
TRBV15	NA	NA	TRBJ1-6	CATSRRVSYNSPLHF	TGTGCCACCAGCAGGAGGGTTTCCTATAATTCACCCCTCCACTTT
TRBV18	NA	NA	TRBJ1-5	CASSAGVGNQPQHF	TGTGCCAGCTCAGCAGGGGTCGGCAATCAGCCCCAGCATTTT
TRBV6-5	TRBD1	NA	TRBJ1-6	CASSSDRGYNSPLHF	TGTGCCAGCAGTTCCGACAGGGGGTATAATTCACCCCTCCACTTT
TRBV29-1	NA	few	TRBJ1-1	CSVGRRMGGEAFF	TGCAGCGTTGGGAGACGGATGGGAGGAGAAGCTTTCTTT
TRBV5-1	TRBD2	NA	TRBJ2-5	CASSLTVAGNQETQYF	TGCGCCAGCAGCTTGACGGTAGCGGGGAATCAAGAGACCCAGTACTTC
TRBV4-2	TRBD1	NA	TRBJ2-7	CASSQTGQDYEQYF	TGTGCCAGCAGCCAGACAGGGCAGGACTACGAGCAGTACTTC
TRBV19	NA	NA	TRBJ1-6	CASISGQHNSPLHF	TGTGCCAGTATCTCGGGACAACATAATTCACCCCTCCACTTT
TRBV6-2/TRBV6-3	TRBD1	NA	TRBJ2-7	CASSPLGQGIYEQYF	TGTGCCAGCAGTCCCCTGGGACAGGGCATCTACGAGCAGTACTTC
TRBV11-2	TRBD1	NA	TRBJ2-3	CASSLPGQVRTDTQYF	TGTGCCAGCAGCTTACCCGGACAGGTCAGGACAGATACGCAGTATTTT
TRBV12-5	NA	NA	TRBJ1-1	CASGRAARGTEAFF	TGTGCTAGTGGTCGGGCAGCAAGGGGCACTGAAGCTTTCTTT
TRBV5-4	TRBD2	NA	TRBJ2-1	CASRTSGTYNEQFF	TGTGCCAGTAGGACTAGCGGGACCTACAATGAGCAGTTCTTC
TRBV27	NA	NA	TRBJ2-7	CATSAGYLSYEQYF	TGTGCCACCTCAGCAGGGTACCTCTCCTACGAGCAGTACTTC
TRBV10-1	NA	NA	TRBJ2-7	CASSIGQHWEQYF	TGCGCCAGCTCAATCGGACAGCACTGGGAGCAGTACTTC
TRBV3-1/TRBV3-2	NA	NA	TRBJ2-2	CASMIQGTTGELFF	TGTGCCAGTATGATTCAGGGGACAACCGGGGAGCTGTTTTTT
TRBV5-6	NA	NA	TRBJ1-1	CASSWTGGSTEAFF	TGTGCCAGCAGCTGGACTGGAGGTAGCACTGAAGCTTTCTTT
TRBV20-1	NA	NA	TRBJ2-3	CSVGGTDTQYF	TGCAGTGTAGGAGGGACAGATACGCAGTATTTT
TRBV27	TRBD1	NA	TRBJ1-5	CASKTGYSNQPQHF	TGTGCCAGCAAGACAGGGTATAGCAATCAGCCCCAGCATTTT
TRBV11-3	NA	NA	TRBJ2-4	CASSLGEGDPIQYF	TGTGCCAGCAGCTTGGGGGAGGGGGATCCAATTCAGTACTTC
TRBV25-1	NA	few	TRBJ2-2	CASSGSNTGELFF	TGTGCCAGCAGTGGTAGTAACACCGGGGAGCTGTTTTTT
TRBV28	NA	NA	TRBJ1-2	CASSFGGGPDNYGYTF	TGTGCCAGCAGTTTCGGGGGGGGGCCCGATAACTATGGCTACACCTTC
TRBV19	NA	NA	TRBJ2-3	CASSTGTTTDTQYF	TGTGCCAGTAGTACCGGGACAACCACAGATACGCAGTATTTT
TRBV19	NA	NA	TRBJ1-5	CASSVASSNQPQHF	TGTGCCAGTAGTGTGGCATCAAGCAATCAGCCCCAGCATTTT
TRBV5-1	NA	NA	TRBJ2-7	CASSGQSTGEQYF	TGCGCCAGCAGCGGCCAGTCTACGGGGGAGCAGTACTTC
TRBV30	NA	NA	TRBJ1-2	CAWSVQGTKYGYTF	TGTGCCTGGAGTGTGCAGGGGACTAAATATGGCTACACCTTC
TRBV7-3	TRBD2	NA	TRBJ2-5	CASSFLGGETQYF	TGTGCCAGCAGCTTCCTCGGGGGGGAGACCCAGTACTTC
TRBV5-5	NA	NA	TRBJ2-1	CASGGIGQNEQFF	TGTGCCAGCGGGGGGATAGGGCAGAATGAGCAGTTCTTC
TRBV19	NA	NA	TRBJ1-6	CASTTGNSPLHF	TGTGCCAGTACCACAGGGAATTCACCCCTCCACTTT
TRBV6-5	TRBD1	NA	TRBJ1-1	CASRSKGQAPPEAFF	TGTGCCAGCAGAAGTAAGGGACAGGCCCCTCCTGAAGCTTTCTTT
TRBV5-5	TRBD1	once	TRBJ1-6	CASSLLQGKNSPLHF	TGTGCCAGCAGCCTATTACAGGGGAAAAATTCACCCCTCCACTTT
TRBV24-1	NA	NA	TRBJ2-2	CATSVETFTGELFF	TGTGCCACCAGTGTGGAGACTTTCACCGGGGAGCTGTTTTTT
TRBV30	NA	NA	TRBJ2-3	CAWSTSGTDTQYF	TGTGCCTGGAGTACGAGCGGGACAGATACGCAGTATTTT
TRBV3-1/TRBV3-2	NA	few	TRBJ1-3	CASSQNSGSGNTIYF	TGTGCCAGCAGCCAAAACAGTGGCTCTGGAAACACCATATATTTT
TRBV6-5	NA	NA	TRBJ2-7	CASDSFYEQYF	TGTGCCAGTGACAGTTTCTACGAGCAGTACTTC
TRBV10-2	NA	NA	TRBJ2-7	CASRLRQHSYEQYF	TGCGCCAGCAGGCTAAGACAGCACTCCTACGAGCAGTACTTC
TRBV12-3/TRBV12-4	TRBD1	once	TRBJ2-5	CASTGQGKETQYF	TGTGCCAGCACGGGACAGGGGAAAGAGACCCAGTACTTC
TRBV7-2	NA	NA	TRBJ1-6	CASSPPGGYSPLHF	TGTGCCAGCAGCCCCCCCGGGGGGTATTCACCCCTCCACTTT
TRBV5-1	NA	NA	TRBJ2-2	CASSSGGVVTGELFF	TGCGCCAGCAGCTCCGGCGGGGTGGTCACCGGGGAGCTGTTTTTT
TRBV29-1	TRBD2	few	TRBJ2-1	CSVATSGGGQFF	TGCAGCGTTGCTACTAGCGGGGGAGGGCAGTTCTTC
TRBV7-3	NA	NA	TRBJ2-4	CASSLWGSASTKNIQYF	TGTGCCAGCAGCTTATGGGGCTCCGCGAGTACCAAAAACATTCAGTACTTC
TRBV18	NA	NA	TRBJ1-6	CASSLNYNSPLHF	TGTGCCAGCTCACTCAATTATAATTCACCCCTCCACTTT
TRBV30	NA	NA	TRBJ2-3	CAWDHLQEFNTDTQYF	TGTGCCTGGGATCATTTACAGGAGTTTAACACAGATACGCAGTATTTT
TRBV3-1/TRBV3-2	TRBD1	NA	TRBJ1-5	CASSPPRDRTTYSNQPQHF	TGTGCCAGCAGCCCCCCCCGGGACAGGACTACATATAGCAATCAGCCCCAGCATTTT
TRBV10-3	TRBD2	NA	TRBJ2-7	CAISDIAGASYEQYF	TGTGCCATCAGTGATATAGCGGGGGCCTCCTACGAGCAGTACTTC
TRBV27	NA	NA	TRBJ2-7	CASRRSGSSYEQYF	TGTGCCAGCAGGCGGTCTGGCAGCTCCTACGAGCAGTACTTC
TRBV29-1	NA	NA	TRBJ2-3	CSVCYEGPAEDTQYF	TGCAGCGTTTGTTATGAGGGTCCGGCCGAAGATACGCAGTATTTT